One sample yielded the 10 T cell receptor beta chains listed below, sequenced in a study of Ad26.COV2.S vaccination and SARS-CoV-2 variants. Treatment noted: over 15 received Ad26.COV2.S at low or high dose, single or two shots; several received placebo; per-sample allocation not given. After the first vaccine or placebo injection, samples were drawn on day 63. Some clones are missing from TCRdb's copy, which holds only in-frame ones; the method was immunoSEQ multiplex PCR. Of hundreds of thousands of clones in the sample, roughly 90% were seen once. The material was peripheral blood, obtained in a trial of Ad26.COV2.S vaccine versus placebo. These receptor sequences come from a person aged 18-60 years who received the Ad26.COV2.S COVID-19 vaccine or a placebo.

This chain uses TRBV27 with TRBJ2-1; 8 positions agree with TRBD2. Germline loops: CDR1 MNHEY, CDR2 SMNVEV (reference sequence). This CDR3 spans 19 amino acids. V lost 4 bases to trimming and J lost 6 bases; unmatched junction nucleotides: 20. The CDR3 loop is CASSSLGGFGTSRSNEQFF. CDR3 nucleotides: TGTGCCAGCAGTTCCCTGGGGGGCTTCGGGACTAGTCGCTCCAATGAGCAGTTCTTC.

V and J are TRBV18 and TRBJ1-4; 7 bases align to TRBD1. V was pared by 3 bases and J by 0 bases, with 4 bases of the junction left unmatched. Germline V gene sequence: CDR1 KGHSH, CDR2 LQKENI. CDR3 length equals 16 residues. The DNA of the CDR3 is TGTGCCAGCTCACCCCGGGACAGTGCAACTAATGAAAAACTGTTTTTT. Translation: CASSPRDSATNEKLFF.

This chain connects TRBV24-1 to TRBJ1-2, with 10 bases that match TRBD1. The CDR3 covers 22 residues. Germline-derived CDR1 and CDR2 are KGHDR and SFDVKD. Unmatched junction bases numbered 22, after V lost 1 base and J lost 3 bases. The chain's CDR3 is CATSDLGSSRATGGFYDYGYTF. The CDR3 nucleotides are TGTGCCACCAGTGATTTAGGATCTTCCAGGGCGACAGGGGGCTTTTACGACTATGGCTACACCTTC.

The rearrangement joins TRBV7-2 to TRBJ2-3; D remains unclear. V gave up 6 bases and J gave up 0 bases, with 10 bases separating them. Germline V gene data show CDR1 as SGHTA and CDR2 as FQGNSA. The CDR3 contains 14 residues. DNA of the CDR3: TGTGCCAGCAGACAACCCTCTAGCACAGATACGCAGTATTTT. This gives the protein CASRQPSSTDTQYF.

The gene calls are TRBV30 and TRBJ1-5; weak D call: TRBD1 (5 bases). The germline CDR1 and CDR2 sequences are GTSNPN and SVGIG (reference sequence). This CDR3 spans 13 amino acids. V shed 2 bases and J shed 6 bases, with 11 bases lying between them. The CDR3 region is CAWSSGGSQPQHF. Written as DNA, the CDR3 is TGTGCCTGGAGTTCTGGGGGGAGTCAGCCCCAGCATTTT.

This chain connects TRBV5-1 to TRBJ1-2, with D possibly TRBD1 on 5 matching bases. Germline V lookup: CDR1 SGHRS, CDR2 YFSETQ. The germline V and J ends were trimmed by 5 bases and 4 bases, with 9 bases remaining between them. CDR3 length: 12 residues. This CDR3 is CASRTDFYGYTF. The CDR3 region has the DNA TGCGCCAGCAGGACAGATTTCTATGGCTACACCTTC.

This clone was seen a single time. The J gene is TRBJ2-3, the V gene TRBV14; D is possibly TRBD2 (5 bases). The V end was cut by 1 base, the J end by 7 bases, with 12 bases between. Looked up from germline, CDR1 is SGHDN and CDR2 is FVKESK. The CDR3 has 14 residues. The CDR3 here is CASSQVYGMHTQYF. Here the CDR3 DNA reads TGTGCCAGCAGCCAAGTTTACGGGATGCATACGCAGTATTTT.

The chain combines TRBV11-2 with TRBJ1-3; the match to TRBD1 covers 7 bases. V lost 1 base to trimming and J lost 0 bases; unmatched junction nucleotides: 3. Germline V gene lookup returns CDR1 SGHAT and CDR2 FQNNGV. The CDR3 length is 16 residues. CDR3 loop: CASSLAGTDSGNTIYF. The CDR3 DNA sequence: TGTGCCAGCAGCTTAGCGGGGACAGACTCTGGAAACACCATATATTTT.

The chain carries TRBV6-5 and TRBJ2-7, with unresolved D. The ends were cut back, 8 bases at V and 7 bases at J, with 18 bases in the middle. The CDR3 has 13 amino acids. Germline V lookup: CDR1 MNHEY, CDR2 SVGAGI. The CDR3 DNA follows: TGTGCCAGCCTAACCCCGGGTGGTGGGGAGCAGTACTTC. Translated, it gives CASLTPGGGEQYF.

This clone was seen a handful of times. The CDR3 nucleotides are TGTGCCAGCAGCCGAGGGACAGGGGTTCCTGGAAACACCATATATTTT. Protein sequence: CASSRGTGVPGNTIYF. V gene TRBV3-1 (or the pseudogene TRBV3-2) combines with J gene TRBJ1-3; 10 bases are shared with TRBD1. Germline lookup yields CDR1 LGHDT and CDR2 YNNKEL (reference sequence). The trim removed 4 bases at V and 2 bases at J, leaving 5 bases unmatched. This CDR3 is 16 amino acids long.